This T cell receptor beta chain was identified in a study of early T cells in non-severe SARS-CoV-2 infection (dated by TCRdb to 2020 to 2022). A note on the overall study: Because TCR sequencing was done on bulk RNA from unsorted whole blood, the alpha and beta chains could not be paired. Points the paper makes about the study in general: VDJdb matching was skewed toward anti-spike CD8 responses and likely underestimated virus-specific expansions, missing private and CD4 specificities.

Library prep was done by 5' RACE. The sequencer was a NextSeq 500. In the TCR library protocol, unique molecular identifiers were attached to individual cDNA molecules to correct for PCR bias and sequencing error. Sequencing covered both TCR alpha and beta chains, and within each sample the abundances of alpha and beta sequences were tightly co-correlated. In the original analysis: Decombinator V4 was used to annotate TCR sequences for V gene, J gene and CDR3. Expanded TCRs were defined as changing significantly between any two time points under a Poisson model with p below 0.0001. TCR abundances were normalised to the total number of TCRs sequenced per sample and were expressed as counts per million. TRAV1-2 paired with TRAJ12, TRAJ20 or TRAJ33 defined MAIT TCRs, while TRAV10 paired with TRAJ18 defined iNKT TCRs. A search of VDJdb, accessed on 1 November 2021, was run for TCRs annotated to CMV, EBV and SARS-CoV-2, with TCRs annotated for multiple antigens excluded. The public reads were run again by TCRdb, first through fastp at Q25 and then through MiXCR, and only productive beta chains were kept. One record per CDR3 amino acid sequence lists the most common genes and DNA. V and J calls and clone size were set by TCRdb, not the authors. Here the sample has about 43,000 distinct CDR3 sequences; about 11% occur a single time. Of the sample, more than 9.5% is held by the ten largest clones.

Set within a cohort of healthcare workers in London, UK, this nested case-control study involved weekly PCR testing of nasopharyngeal swabs along with blood sampling. Healthcare workers were recruited between 23 and 31 March 2020, during the week of the UK lockdown, and were followed weekly for up to about 15 weeks. V is shortened by 5 bases, J by 4 bases, and the region joining them spans 9 bases. The CDR3 contains 13 residues, cysteine and phenylalanine counted. Kept here is only the CDR3 DNA, which spans 39 bases and is read in frame from base 1. CDR1 and CDR2 were assigned from the germline V gene as SNHLY and FYNNEI. This clonotype has just a few counts. Its binding antigen is unknown. Per-base qualities were not stored, and no clone one base away is much larger.

Recombination joined TRBV2 with TRBJ1-5; no D gene can be assigned with confidence. This sequence was found in an adult who was a healthcare worker with PCR-confirmed SARS-CoV-2 infection or an uninfected control (not recorded which). The sample taken for sequencing was whole blood. CDR3 sequence: CASSPAPNQPQHF. The sequenced DNA is TGTGCCAGCAGTCCTGCCCCTAATCAGCCCCAGCATTTT.